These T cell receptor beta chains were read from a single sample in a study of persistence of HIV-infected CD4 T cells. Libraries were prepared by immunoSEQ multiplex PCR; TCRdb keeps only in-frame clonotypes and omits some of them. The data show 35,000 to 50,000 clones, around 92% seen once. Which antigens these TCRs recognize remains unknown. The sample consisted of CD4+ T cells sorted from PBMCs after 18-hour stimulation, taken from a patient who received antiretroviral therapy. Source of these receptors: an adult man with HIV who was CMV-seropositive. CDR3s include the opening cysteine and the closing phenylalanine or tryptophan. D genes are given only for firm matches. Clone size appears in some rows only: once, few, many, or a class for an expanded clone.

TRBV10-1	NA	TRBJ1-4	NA	TGCGCCAGCAGTGAGAAGAGAGGAGCCGAAAAACTGTTTTTT	CASSEKRGAEKLFF
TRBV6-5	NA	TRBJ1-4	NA	TGTGCCAGCAGTTACCGGGGGGCGATAAATGAAAAACTGTTTTTT	CASSYRGAINEKLFF
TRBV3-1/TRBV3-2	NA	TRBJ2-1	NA	TGTGCCAGCAGCCAGGCAGGGGTGAATGAGCAGTTCTTC	CASSQAGVNEQFF
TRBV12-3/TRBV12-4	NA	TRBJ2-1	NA	TGTGCCAGCAGTTCCGATGGGGGGAATGAGCAGTTCTTC	CASSSDGGNEQFF
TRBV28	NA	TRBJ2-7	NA	TGTGCCAGCCGGGACGGACCCTACGAGCAGTACTTC	CASRDGPYEQYF
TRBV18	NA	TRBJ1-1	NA	TGTGCCAGCTCACCAATGGGGGACACTGAAGCTTTCTTT	CASSPMGDTEAFF
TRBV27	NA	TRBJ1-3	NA	TGTGCCAGCAGTTTATCGAGGGCAGGAAACACCATATATTTT	CASSLSRAGNTIYF
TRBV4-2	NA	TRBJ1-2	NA	TGTGCCAGCAGCCAGCCGGGAATAGGAACGAAAGGCTACACCTTC	CASSQPGIGTKGYTF
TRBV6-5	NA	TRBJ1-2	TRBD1	TGTGCCAGCAGTACAGGGGACCTGTATGGCTACACCTTC	CASSTGDLYGYTF
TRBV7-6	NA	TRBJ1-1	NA	TGTGCCAGCAGCTTAGGGACGGCTCCTCGGGCTGAAGCTTTCTTT	CASSLGTAPRAEAFF
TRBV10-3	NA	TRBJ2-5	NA	TGTGCCATCAAGGGTGGCGGGGAGACCCAGTACTTC	CAIKGGGETQYF
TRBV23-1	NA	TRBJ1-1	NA	TGCGCCAGCAGTCAATCCCTGGCACACCTGATGGGGACTGAAGCTTTCTTT	CASSQSLAHLMGTEAFF
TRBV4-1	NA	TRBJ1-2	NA	TGCGCCAGCAGCACCCGTGACTTTTTACACTTAAATGGCTACACCTTC	CASSTRDFLHLNGYTF
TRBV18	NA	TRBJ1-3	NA	TGTGCCAGCTCCCGTGGATCTGGAAACACCATATATTTT	CASSRGSGNTIYF
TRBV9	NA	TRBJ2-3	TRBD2	TGTGCCAGCACCCCAGCGGGGGGGCTACCCACAGATACGCAGTATTTT	CASTPAGGLPTDTQYF
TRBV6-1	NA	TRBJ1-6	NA	TGTGCCAGCAGTTCGAATTCACCCCTCCACTTT	CASSSNSPLHF
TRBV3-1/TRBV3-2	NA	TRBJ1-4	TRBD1	TGTGCCAGCAGCCAAGCAGGGGGCCCCTGGAGTTTT	CASSQAGGPWSF
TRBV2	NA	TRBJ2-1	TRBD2	TGTGCCAGCAGAGCTACTAGCGGGGGCTCCTACAATGAGCAGTTCTTC	CASRATSGGSYNEQFF
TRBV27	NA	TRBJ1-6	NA	TGTGCCAGCAGTTTATATCCTTCCCGGGACGGCAACTCCTATAATTCACCCCTCCACTTT	CASSLYPSRDGNSYNSPLHF
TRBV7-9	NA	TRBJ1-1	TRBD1	TGTGCCAGCACCCGACAGGGCGCGAACACTGAAGCTTTCTTT	CASTRQGANTEAFF
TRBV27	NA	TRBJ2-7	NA	TGTGCCAGCAGTCCCAGACCAGGTGCCTACGAGCAGTACTTC	CASSPRPGAYEQYF
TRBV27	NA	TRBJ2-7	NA	TGTGCCAGCAGTTCCTACGAGCAGTACTTC	CASSSYEQYF
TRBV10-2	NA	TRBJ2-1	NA	TGCGCCAGCCAGCCTACTCAACATCGGCCCTCCTACAATGAGCAGTTCTTC	CASQPTQHRPSYNEQFF
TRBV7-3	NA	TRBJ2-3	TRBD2	TGTGCCAGCAGCACCCGAGGCCCCGGGGGTAGCGGGGGAGCAGATACGCAGTATTTT	CASSTRGPGGSGGADTQYF
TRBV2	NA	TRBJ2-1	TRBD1	TGTGCCAGCAGTGAAACAAGGGACAGGGAGTTCTTC	CASSETRDREFF
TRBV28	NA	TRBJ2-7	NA	TGTGCCAGCTCTGGCGGACTACCGGCCTACGAGCAGTACTTC	CASSGGLPAYEQYF
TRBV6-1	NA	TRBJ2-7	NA	TGTGCCAGCAGTGAACTAAAGACAGCTCCCTACGAGCAGTACTTC	CASSELKTAPYEQYF
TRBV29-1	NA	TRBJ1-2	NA	TGCAGCGTTTTTGGATCCTCTAACTATGGCTACACCTTC	CSVFGSSNYGYTF
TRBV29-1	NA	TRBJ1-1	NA	TGCAGCGTTGAAAGACCGATTGAAGCTTTCTTT	CSVERPIEAFF
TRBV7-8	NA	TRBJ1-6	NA	TGTGCCAGCAGCTTAGAAGGATCCTCCTATAATTCACCCCTCCACTTT	CASSLEGSSYNSPLHF
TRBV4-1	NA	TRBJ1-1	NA	TGCGCCAGCGCCGGGCCAACCAAGAACACTGAAGCTTTCTTT	CASAGPTKNTEAFF
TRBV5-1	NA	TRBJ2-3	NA	TGCGCCAGCAGCTTCAACACAGATACGCAGTATTTT	CASSFNTDTQYF
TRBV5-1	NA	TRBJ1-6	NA	TGCGCCAGCAGCTTGGGGGGGGACCGGAATAATTCACCCCTCCACTTT	CASSLGGDRNNSPLHF
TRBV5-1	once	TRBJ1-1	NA	TGCGCCAGTTTCTCGGGAGAAAGCACTGAAGCTTTCTTT	CASFSGESTEAFF
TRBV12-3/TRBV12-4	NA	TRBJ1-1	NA	TGTGCCAGCAGTTTTCGGGGGTACACTGAAGCTTTCTTT	CASSFRGYTEAFF
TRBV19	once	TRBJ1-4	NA	TGTGCCAGTAGCGCAGCAACTAATGAAAAACTGTTTTTT	CASSAATNEKLFF
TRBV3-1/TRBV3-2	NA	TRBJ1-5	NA	TGTGCCAGCGGGGGGGCCGCGGTTCAGCCCCAGCATTTT	CASGGAAVQPQHF
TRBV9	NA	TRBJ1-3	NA	TGTGCCAGCAGCGTAGGGGTTGGGGGATCTGGAAACACCATATATTTT	CASSVGVGGSGNTIYF
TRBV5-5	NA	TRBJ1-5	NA	TGTGCCAGCAGCTTGGGTCTCAGGGTAGATTATCAGCCCCAGCATTTT	CASSLGLRVDYQPQHF
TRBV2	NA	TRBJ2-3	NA	TGTGCCAGCAGTGCTCCTCGTCCGAATACGCAGTATTTT	CASSAPRPNTQYF
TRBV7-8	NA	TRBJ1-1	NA	TGTGCCAGCAGCTTAAGCATGAACACTGAAGCTTTCTTT	CASSLSMNTEAFF
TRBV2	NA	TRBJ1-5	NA	TGTGCCAGTGGGATGATGGGGACTTATAGCAATCAGCCCCAGCATTTT	CASGMMGTYSNQPQHF